This T cell receptor (beta chain) was found in a study of CDR3 diversity in severe acne. TCRdb reanalysed the PCR reads using MiXCR and keeps one entry per CDR3 protein. The sample lists some 90,000 distinct CDR3 sequences; 48% were seen once. The junction had 3 bases not matched to a gene; V was cut back by 6 bases and J by 4 bases. The CDR3 has 12 amino acids. Germline V lookup: CDR1 DFQATT, CDR2 SNEGSKA (reference sequence). This clonotype was counted a few times. This chain connects TRBV20-1 to TRBJ2-5, with 9 bases that match TRBD2. Material: blood. This TCR derives from a male donor in good health, serving as a control. The CDR3 coding sequence is TGCAGTGCCCAGACTAGCGGAGAGACCCAGTACTTC. Its protein is CSAQTSGETQYF.